This T cell receptor beta chain was retrieved from a study of technical replicates of blood from several donors. The CDR3 is 18 residues long. Trimming took 3 bases from V and 2 from J; bases not matched to a gene: 8. Germline CDR1 reads MNHNS; CDR2 reads SASEGT. Method: immunoSEQ multiplex PCR; TCRdb's copy keeps in-frame clones and lacks some. The sample lists approximately 49,000 clones; roughly 90% were seen once. Sequenced: PBMCs. The chain joins TRBV6-1 to TRBJ1-5; 12 nucleotides line up with TRBD1. The clonotype was recovered from a human donor in good health. Some clones in this sample may be carry-over from other donors' samples. DNA of the CDR3: TGTGCCAGCAGTGATGGGACAGGGGGCTGGAGGGGCAATCAGCCCCAGCATTTT. Encoded protein: CASSDGTGGWRGNQPQHF.